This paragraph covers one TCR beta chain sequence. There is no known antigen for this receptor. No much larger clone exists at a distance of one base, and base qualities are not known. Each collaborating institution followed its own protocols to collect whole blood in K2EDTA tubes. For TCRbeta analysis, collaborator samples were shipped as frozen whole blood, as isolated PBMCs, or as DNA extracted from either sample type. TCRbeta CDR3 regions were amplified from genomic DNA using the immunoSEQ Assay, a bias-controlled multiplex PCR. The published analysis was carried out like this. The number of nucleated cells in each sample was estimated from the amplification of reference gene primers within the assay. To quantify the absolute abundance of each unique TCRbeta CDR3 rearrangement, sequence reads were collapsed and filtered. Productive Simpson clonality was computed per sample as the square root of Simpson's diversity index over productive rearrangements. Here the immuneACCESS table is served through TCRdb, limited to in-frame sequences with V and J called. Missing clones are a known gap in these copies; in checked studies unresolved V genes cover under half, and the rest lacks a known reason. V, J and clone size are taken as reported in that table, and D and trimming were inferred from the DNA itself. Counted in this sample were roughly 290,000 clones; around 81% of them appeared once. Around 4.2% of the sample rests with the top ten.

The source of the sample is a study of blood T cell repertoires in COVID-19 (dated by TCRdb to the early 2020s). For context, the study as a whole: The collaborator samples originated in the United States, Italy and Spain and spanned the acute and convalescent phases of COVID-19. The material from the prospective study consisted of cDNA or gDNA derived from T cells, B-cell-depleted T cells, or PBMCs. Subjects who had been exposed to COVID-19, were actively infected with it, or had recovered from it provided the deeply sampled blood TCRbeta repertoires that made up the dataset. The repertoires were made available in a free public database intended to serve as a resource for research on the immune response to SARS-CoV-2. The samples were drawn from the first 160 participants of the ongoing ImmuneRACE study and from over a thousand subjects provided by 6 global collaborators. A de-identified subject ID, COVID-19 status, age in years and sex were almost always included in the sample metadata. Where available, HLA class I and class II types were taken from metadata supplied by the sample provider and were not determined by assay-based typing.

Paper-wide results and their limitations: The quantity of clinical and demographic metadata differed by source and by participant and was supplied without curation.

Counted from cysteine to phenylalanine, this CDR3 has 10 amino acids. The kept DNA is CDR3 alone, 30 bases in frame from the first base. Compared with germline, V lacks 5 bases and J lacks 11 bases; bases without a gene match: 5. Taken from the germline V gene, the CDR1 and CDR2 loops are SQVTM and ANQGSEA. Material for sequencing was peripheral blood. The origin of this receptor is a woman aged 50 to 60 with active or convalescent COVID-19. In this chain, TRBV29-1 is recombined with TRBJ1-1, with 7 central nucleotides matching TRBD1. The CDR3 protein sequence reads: CSVTGEGAFF. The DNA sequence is TGCAGCGTTACAGGGGAAGGGGCTTTCTTT.